This T cell receptor beta chain was identified in a study of T cells after yellow fever vaccination. Overall study: SMART-Seq v4 Ultra Low Input handled preparation of low-cell-number fractions. Study observations and caveats: Primary-vaccination clones mostly resurfaced post-booster (about 96% CD4, roughly 90% CD8). The secondary response peaked faster, at day 5 versus 15, but was weaker.

A note on this clonotype: The antigen remains unidentified.

Per germline, CDR1 DFQATT and CDR2 SNEGSKA (reference sequence). V was pared by 6 bases and J by 2 bases, with 17 bases between. There are 14 residues in the CDR3. A process of 5'RACE template switching, which added a universal primer site and UMIs, was used to make TCR cDNA. One entry per CDR3 protein results from TCRdb running MiXCR on the 5' RACE reads. The sample has hundreds of thousands of distinct CDR3 sequences; approximately 12% are singletons. The chain couples TRBV20-1 to TRBJ2-7; D is perhaps TRBD2 (5 bases). The TCR sequence derives from a man aged 30 to 45 who received the YFV17D yellow fever vaccine. Sequences were derived from PBMCs, sampled on the day of the yellow fever booster vaccination. The CDR3 DNA is TGCAGTGCCCAACTAGAGACGTGGGCCTACGAGCAGTACTTC. It yields the protein CSAQLETWAYEQYF.